The 13 T cell receptor beta chains below all came from one sample that was sequenced in a study of T cells in localized non-small cell lung cancer. TCRdb's table, derived via immunoSEQ multiplex PCR, lists solely in-frame clones and lacks some. This sample has 40,000 to 50,000 clones, with around 87% found just once. Source: peripheral blood, taken before any cancer treatment. Receptors were obtained from a woman aged 18-49 years with stage III lung adenocarcinoma.

The gene calls are TRBV5-6 and TRBJ2-7; D gene unclear. With 4 bases removed from V and 4 bases from J, the gap between germline ends came to 18 bases. Germline CDR1 reads SGHDT; CDR2 reads YYEEEE. The CDR3 covers 15 residues. Here the CDR3 reads CASSIGSTGRYEQYF. CDR3 nucleotides: TGTGCCAGCAGCATCGGATCCACCGGGCGGTACGAGCAGTACTTC.

This sequence joins TRBV28 and TRBJ1-6; the D gene is possibly TRBD1 (5 bases). Germline V gives CDR1 MDHEN, CDR2 SYDVKM. Trimming took off 6 bases at V and 7 bases at J, with 16 bases between the two ends. This CDR3 contains 15 residues. Written as DNA, the CDR3 is TGTGCCAGCAGCCTTTCGGACACGGGGAATTCACCCCTCCACTTT. Protein sequence: CASSLSDTGNSPLHF.

This clone was seen once. The gene calls are TRBV19 and TRBJ2-2; 7 bases fit TRBD1. V was clipped by 7 bases and J by 5 bases; unmatched bases: 10. The CDR3 extends over 15 amino acids. CDR1 is LNHDA and CDR2 is SQIVND in the germline V gene (reference sequence). Written as DNA, the CDR3 is TGTGCCAGTAAGATAGTAGGGGGCGAGACCGGGGAGCTGTTTTTT. This translates into CASKIVGGETGELFF.

This chain links TRBV5-1 with TRBJ2-1; possibly TRBD2 for D (6 bases). V lost 0 bases and J lost 6, with 13 bases in between. CDR1 and CDR2 (germline): SGHRS, YFSETQ. CDR3 length: 15 residues. For the CDR3, the DNA is TGCGCCAGCAGCTTGGGGGGACTTGGTGGCAATGAGCAGTTCTTC. Translated: CASSLGGLGGNEQFF.

The CDR3 nucleotides read TGTGCCAGCAGCTTGGGGTATCAGCCCCAGCATTTT. It codes for CASSLGYQPQHF. The rearrangement links TRBV7-9 to TRBJ1-5, with D uncertain. The CDR3 consists of 12 residues. The V end was cut by 3 bases, the J end by 5 bases, with 5 bases between. Germline V CDR1 and CDR2: SEHNR, FQNEAQ (reference sequence). Complete variable domain (other parts from reference TRBV7-9 and TRBJ1-5): DTGVSQNPRHKITKRGQNVTFRCDPISEHNRLYWYRQTLGQGPEFLTYFQNEAQLEKSRLLSDRFSAERPKGSFSTLEIQRTEQGDSAMYLCASSLGYQPQHFGDGTRLSIL.

The V gene is TRBV14, the J gene TRBJ2-5, with TRBD1 as a possible D gene (5 bases). The length of the CDR3 is 12 residues. V was cut by 0 bases and J by 6 bases, with 5 bases left in between. CDR1 and CDR2 from the germline V gene are SGHDN and FVKESK. CDR3 region: CASSQEGQTQYF. CDR3 nucleotides: TGTGCCAGCAGCCAAGAGGGGCAGACCCAGTACTTC.

The chain joins TRBV7-2 to TRBJ1-5; D not resolved. V lost 1 base, J lost 3 bases, and 10 bases lay in between. The CDR3 has 15 amino acids. The germline CDR1 and CDR2 sequences are SGHTA and FQGNSA. Written as DNA, the CDR3 is TGTGCCAGCAGCTTAGGCGGTAAAGCCAATCAGCCCCAGCATTTT. It specifies CASSLGGKANQPQHF.

The J gene is TRBJ2-3, the V gene TRBV7-3; 9 nucleotides agree with TRBD2. The CDR3 extends over 16 amino acids. Germline trimming cut 5 bases from V and 2 bases from J; bases unmatched to any gene: 8. Germline CDR1 SGHTA, CDR2 FQGTGA. CDR3 residues: CASSPDLAGYTDTQYF. The CDR3 coding sequence is TGTGCCAGCAGCCCGGACCTAGCGGGGTACACAGATACGCAGTATTTT.

CDR3 coding DNA: TGTGCCAGCAGTGCCCCAGCCGGAGGAAGGGGTCAGCCCCAGCATTTT. It encodes CASSAPAGGRGQPQHF. The chain employs TRBV6-1 and TRBJ1-5; possibly TRBD1 for D (5 bases). In germline, CDR1 is MNHNS, CDR2 SASEGT. The CDR3 has 16 amino acids. Between the trimmed V and J ends, which lost 4 bases and 6 bases, there was a span of 19 bases.

V and J are TRBV9 and TRBJ1-3; TRBD1 matches 8 bases. Germline CDR1 SGDLS, CDR2 YYNGEE. V dropped 3 bases and J dropped 4; count of bases not matched to a gene: 6. This CDR3 is 15 amino acids long. The CDR3 region is CASSAQGAAGNTIYF. DNA for the CDR3: TGTGCCAGCAGCGCTCAGGGGGCAGCAGGAAACACCATATATTTT. Drawing the rest from reference TRBV9 and TRBJ1-3, the complete variable domain is DSGVTQTPKHLITATGQRVTLRCSPRSGDLSVYWYQQSLDQGLQFLIQYYNGEERAKGNILERFSAQQFPDLHSELNLSSLELGDSALYFCASSAQGAAGNTIYFGEGSWLTVV.

The chain is built from TRBV5-1 and TRBJ2-3; 10 bases line up with TRBD1. V was clipped by 0 bases and J by 3 bases; unmatched bases: 1. CDR1 SGHRS and CDR2 YFSETQ come from the germline V gene. This CDR3 is 15 amino acids long. CDR3 in amino acids: CASSLAGQGTDTQYF. In nucleotides, the CDR3 is TGCGCCAGCAGCTTGGCGGGACAGGGGACAGATACGCAGTATTTT.

The rearrangement links TRBV28 to TRBJ1-4, with D uncertain. V was pared by 9 bases and J by 8 bases, with 13 bases between. The V gene's germline CDR1 is MDHEN and CDR2 SYDVKM. The CDR3 runs 12 residues. In DNA form, the CDR3 reads TGTGCCAGTCTCGGGTCTGGAGAAAAACTGTTTTTT. It codes for CASLGSGEKLFF.

This chain links TRBV7-3 with TRBJ2-4, with TRBD1 as a possible D gene (6 bases). Germline CDR1 and CDR2: SGHTA and FQGTGA. The CDR3 loop spans 14 amino acids. The V end was cut by 2 bases, the J end by 8 bases, with 13 bases between. CDR3 sequence: CASSLRGGVDIQYF. For the CDR3, the DNA is TGTGCCAGCAGCTTACGTGGGGGCGTTGACATTCAGTACTTC.